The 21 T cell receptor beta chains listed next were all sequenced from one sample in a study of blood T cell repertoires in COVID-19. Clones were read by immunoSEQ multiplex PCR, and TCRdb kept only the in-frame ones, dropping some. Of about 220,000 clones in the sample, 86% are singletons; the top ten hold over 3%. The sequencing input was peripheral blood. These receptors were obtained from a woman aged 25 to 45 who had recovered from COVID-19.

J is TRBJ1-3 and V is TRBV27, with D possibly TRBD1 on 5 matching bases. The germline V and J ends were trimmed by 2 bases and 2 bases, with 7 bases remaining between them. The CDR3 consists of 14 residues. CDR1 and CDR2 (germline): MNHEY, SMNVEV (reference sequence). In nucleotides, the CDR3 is TGTGCCAGCAGTTTAAAGGGGACTGGAAACACCATATATTTT. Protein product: CASSLKGTGNTIYF.

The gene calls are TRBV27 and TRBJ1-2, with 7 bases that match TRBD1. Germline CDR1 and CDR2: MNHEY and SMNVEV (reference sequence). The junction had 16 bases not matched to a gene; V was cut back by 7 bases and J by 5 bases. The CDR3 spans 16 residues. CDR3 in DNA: TGTGCCAGCATGGGGACAGACCCCTTTCGGGGGTATGGCTACACCTTC. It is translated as CASMGTDPFRGYGYTF.

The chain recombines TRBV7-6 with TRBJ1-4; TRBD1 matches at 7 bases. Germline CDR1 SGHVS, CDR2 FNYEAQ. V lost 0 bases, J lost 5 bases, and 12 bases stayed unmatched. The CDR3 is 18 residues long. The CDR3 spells CASSLAVLAGGSNEKLFF. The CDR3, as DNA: TGTGCCAGCAGCTTAGCGGTCTTGGCAGGGGGATCAAATGAAAAACTGTTTTTT.

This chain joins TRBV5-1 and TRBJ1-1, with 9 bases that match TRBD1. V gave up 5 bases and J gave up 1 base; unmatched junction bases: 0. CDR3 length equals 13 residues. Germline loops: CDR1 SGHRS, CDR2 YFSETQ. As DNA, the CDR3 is TGCGCCAGCAGGGGACAGGGGAACACTGAAGCTTTCTTT. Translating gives CASRGQGNTEAFF.

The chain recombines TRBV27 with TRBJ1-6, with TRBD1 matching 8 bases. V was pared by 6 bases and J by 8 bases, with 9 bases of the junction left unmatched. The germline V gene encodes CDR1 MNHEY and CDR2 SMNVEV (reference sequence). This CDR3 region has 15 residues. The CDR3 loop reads CASSHYRGRDSPLHF. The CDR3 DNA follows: TGTGCCAGCAGCCATTACAGGGGGAGGGATTCACCCCTCCACTTT.

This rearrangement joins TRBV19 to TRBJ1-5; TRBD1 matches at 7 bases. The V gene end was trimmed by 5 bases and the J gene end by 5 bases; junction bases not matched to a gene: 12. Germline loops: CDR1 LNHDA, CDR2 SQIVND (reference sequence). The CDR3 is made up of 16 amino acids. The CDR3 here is CASSFLGARGDQPQHF. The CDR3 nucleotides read TGTGCCAGTAGTTTCCTCGGGGCCAGGGGGGATCAGCCCCAGCATTTT. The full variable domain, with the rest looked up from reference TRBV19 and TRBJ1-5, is DGGITQSPKYLFRKEGQNVTLSCEQNLNHDAMYWYRQDPGQGLRLIYYSQIVNDFQKGDIAEGYSVSREKKESFPLTVTSAQKNPTAFYLCASSFLGARGDQPQHFGDGTRLSIL.

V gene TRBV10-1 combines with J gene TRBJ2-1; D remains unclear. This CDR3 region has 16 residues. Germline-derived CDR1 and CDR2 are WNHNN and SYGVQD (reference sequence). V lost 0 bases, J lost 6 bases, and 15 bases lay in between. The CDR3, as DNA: TGCGCCAGCAGTGAGTCGTGTGGGCCCCAGGCCAATGAGCAGTTCTTC. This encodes CASSESCGPQANEQFF.

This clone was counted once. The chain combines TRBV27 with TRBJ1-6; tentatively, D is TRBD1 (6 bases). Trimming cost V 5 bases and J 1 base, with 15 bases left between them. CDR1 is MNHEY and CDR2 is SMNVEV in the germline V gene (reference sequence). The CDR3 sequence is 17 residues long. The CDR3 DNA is TGTGCCAGCAGTCTCCAGGGGTGGGGGTCCTATAATTCACCCCTCCACTTT. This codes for CASSLQGWGSYNSPLHF.

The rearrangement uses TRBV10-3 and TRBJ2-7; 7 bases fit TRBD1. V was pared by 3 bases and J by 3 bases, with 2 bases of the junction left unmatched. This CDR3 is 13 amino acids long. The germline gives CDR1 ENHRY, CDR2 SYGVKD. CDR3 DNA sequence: TGTGCCATCAGTGATCCAGGGGGCTACGAGCAGTACTTC. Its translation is CAISDPGGYEQYF.

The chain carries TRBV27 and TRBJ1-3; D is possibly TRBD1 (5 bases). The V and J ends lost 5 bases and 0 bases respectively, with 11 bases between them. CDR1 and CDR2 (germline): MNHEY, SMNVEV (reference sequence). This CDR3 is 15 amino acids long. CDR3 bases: TGTGCCAGCAGTGTCAACAGGAACTCTGGAAACACCATATATTTT. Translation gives CASSVNRNSGNTIYF.

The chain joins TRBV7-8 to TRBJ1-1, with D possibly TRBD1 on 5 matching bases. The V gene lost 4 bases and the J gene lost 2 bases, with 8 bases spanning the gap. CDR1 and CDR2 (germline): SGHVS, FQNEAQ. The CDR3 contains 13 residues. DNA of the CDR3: TGTGCCAGCAGCTCGACAGTCAACACTGAAGCTTTCTTT. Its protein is CASSSTVNTEAFF.

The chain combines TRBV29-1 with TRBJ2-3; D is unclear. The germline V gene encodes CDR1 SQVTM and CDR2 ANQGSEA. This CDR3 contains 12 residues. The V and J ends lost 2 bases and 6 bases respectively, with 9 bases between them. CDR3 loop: CSVEFAEDTQYF. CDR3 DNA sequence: TGCAGCGTTGAATTTGCCGAGGATACGCAGTATTTT.

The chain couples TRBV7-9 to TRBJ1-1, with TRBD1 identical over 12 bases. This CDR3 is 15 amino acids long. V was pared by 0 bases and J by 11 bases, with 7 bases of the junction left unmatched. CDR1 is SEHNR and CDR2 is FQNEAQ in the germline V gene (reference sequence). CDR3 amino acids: CASSLAGTGGIDAFF. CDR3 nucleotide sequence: TGTGCCAGCAGCTTAGCTGGGACAGGGGGCATAGACGCTTTCTTT.

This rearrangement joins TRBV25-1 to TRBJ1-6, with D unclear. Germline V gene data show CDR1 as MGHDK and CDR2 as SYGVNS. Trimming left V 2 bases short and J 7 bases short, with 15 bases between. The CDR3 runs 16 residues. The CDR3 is CASSEVGSYPNSPLHF. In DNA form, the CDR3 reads TGTGCCAGCAGTGAAGTTGGGAGTTATCCAAATTCACCCCTCCACTTT.

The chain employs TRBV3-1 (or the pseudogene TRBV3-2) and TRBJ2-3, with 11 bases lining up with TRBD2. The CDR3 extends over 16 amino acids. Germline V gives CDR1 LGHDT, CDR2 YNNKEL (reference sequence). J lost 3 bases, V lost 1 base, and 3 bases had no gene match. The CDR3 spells CASSQAASGGTDTQYF. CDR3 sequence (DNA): TGTGCCAGCAGCCAAGCTGCTAGCGGGGGGACAGATACGCAGTATTTT.

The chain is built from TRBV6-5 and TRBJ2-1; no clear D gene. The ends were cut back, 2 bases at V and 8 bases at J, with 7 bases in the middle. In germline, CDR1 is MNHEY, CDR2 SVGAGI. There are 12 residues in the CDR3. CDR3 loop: CASSYGADEQFF. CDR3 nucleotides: TGTGCCAGCAGTTACGGAGCCGATGAGCAGTTCTTC.

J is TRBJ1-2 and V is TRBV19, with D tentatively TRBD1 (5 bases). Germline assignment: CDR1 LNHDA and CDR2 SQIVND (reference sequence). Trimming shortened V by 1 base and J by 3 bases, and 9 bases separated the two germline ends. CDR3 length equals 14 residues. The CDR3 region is CASSIVSGDYGYTF. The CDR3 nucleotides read TGTGCCAGTAGTATAGTGTCGGGGGACTATGGCTACACCTTC.

DNA of the CDR3: TGTGCCTGGTGGCGAAACAGGGTTCGGGGCTATGGCTACACCTTC. Translating it yields CAWWRNRVRGYGYTF. This chain joins TRBV30 and TRBJ1-2, with D perhaps TRBD1 (6 bases). The CDR3 length is 15 residues. With 5 bases removed from V and 4 bases from J, the gap between germline ends came to 20 bases. Germline V gene sequence: CDR1 GTSNPN, CDR2 SVGIG (reference sequence).

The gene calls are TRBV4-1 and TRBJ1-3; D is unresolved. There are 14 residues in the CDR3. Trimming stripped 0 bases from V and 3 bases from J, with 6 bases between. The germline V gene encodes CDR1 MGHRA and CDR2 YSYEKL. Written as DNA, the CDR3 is TGCGCCAGCAGCCAAGATCGTAGTGGAAACACCATATATTTT. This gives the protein CASSQDRSGNTIYF.

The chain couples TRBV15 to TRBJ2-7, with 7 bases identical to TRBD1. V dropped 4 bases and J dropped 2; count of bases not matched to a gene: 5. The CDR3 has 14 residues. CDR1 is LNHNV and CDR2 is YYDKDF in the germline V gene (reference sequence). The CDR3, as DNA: TGTGCCACCAGCACCGACAGGGTCACCTACGAGCAGTACTTC. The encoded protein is CATSTDRVTYEQYF.

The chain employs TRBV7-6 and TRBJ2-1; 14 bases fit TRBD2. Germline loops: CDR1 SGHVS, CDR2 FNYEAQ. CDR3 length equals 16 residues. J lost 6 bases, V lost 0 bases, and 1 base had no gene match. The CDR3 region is CASSLATSGGGNEQFF. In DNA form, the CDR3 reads TGTGCCAGCAGCTTAGCGACTAGCGGGGGGGGCAATGAGCAGTTCTTC.